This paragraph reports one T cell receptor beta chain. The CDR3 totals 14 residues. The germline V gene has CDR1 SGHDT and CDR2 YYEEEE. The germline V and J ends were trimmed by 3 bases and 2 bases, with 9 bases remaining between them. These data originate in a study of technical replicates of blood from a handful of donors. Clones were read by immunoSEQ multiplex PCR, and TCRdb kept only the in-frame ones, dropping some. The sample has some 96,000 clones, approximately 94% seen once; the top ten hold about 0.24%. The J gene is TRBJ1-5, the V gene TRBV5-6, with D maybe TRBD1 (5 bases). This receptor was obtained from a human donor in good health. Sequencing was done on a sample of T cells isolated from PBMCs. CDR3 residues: CASSSQGRNQPQHF. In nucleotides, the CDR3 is TGTGCCAGCAGCTCTCAGGGTCGCAATCAGCCCCAGCATTTT.